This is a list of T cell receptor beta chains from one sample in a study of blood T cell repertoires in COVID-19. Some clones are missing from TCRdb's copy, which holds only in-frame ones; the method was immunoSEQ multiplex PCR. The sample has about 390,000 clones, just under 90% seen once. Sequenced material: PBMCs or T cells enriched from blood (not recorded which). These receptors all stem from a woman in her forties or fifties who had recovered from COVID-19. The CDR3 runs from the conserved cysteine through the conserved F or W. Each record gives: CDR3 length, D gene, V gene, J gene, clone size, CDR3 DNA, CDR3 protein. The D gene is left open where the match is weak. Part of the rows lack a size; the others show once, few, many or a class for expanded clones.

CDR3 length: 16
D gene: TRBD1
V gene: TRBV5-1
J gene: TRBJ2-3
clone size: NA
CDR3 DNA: TGCGCCAGCAGCCTGGGGGACAGGGGGCGGGCAGATACGCAGTATTTT
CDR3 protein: CASSLGDRGRADTQYF

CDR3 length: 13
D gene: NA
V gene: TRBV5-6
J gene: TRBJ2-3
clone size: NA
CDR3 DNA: TGTGCCAGCAGCTTGGACACCCAAGATACGCAGTATTTT
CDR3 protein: CASSLDTQDTQYF

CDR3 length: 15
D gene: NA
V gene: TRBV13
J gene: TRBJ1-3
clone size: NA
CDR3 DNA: TGTGCCAGCAGCTTACGGGGTCATCATGGAAACACCATATATTTT
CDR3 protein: CASSLRGHHGNTIYF

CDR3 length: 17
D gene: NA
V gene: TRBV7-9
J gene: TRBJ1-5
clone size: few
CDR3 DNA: TGTGCCAGCAGCTCAGACTCCTCAAGCTATAGCAATCAGCCCCAGCATTTT
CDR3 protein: CASSSDSSSYSNQPQHF

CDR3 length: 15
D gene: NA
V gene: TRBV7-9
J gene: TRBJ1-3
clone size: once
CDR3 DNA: TGTGCCAGCAGCCAGATCGACAGCTCTGGAAACACCATATATTTT
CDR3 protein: CASSQIDSSGNTIYF

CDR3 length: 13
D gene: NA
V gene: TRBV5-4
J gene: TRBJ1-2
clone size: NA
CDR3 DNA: TGTGCCAGCTTTGTGTATGGCAGTTATGGCTACACCTTC
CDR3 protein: CASFVYGSYGYTF

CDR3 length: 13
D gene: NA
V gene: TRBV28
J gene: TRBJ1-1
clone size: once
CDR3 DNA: TGTGCAACCTCGTGGAGGGGAAACACTGAAGCTTTCTTT
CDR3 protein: CATSWRGNTEAFF

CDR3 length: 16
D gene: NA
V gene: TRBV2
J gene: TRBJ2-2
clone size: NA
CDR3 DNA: TGTGCCAGCAGTGAAAGGTCGGGGAGCGGCACCGGGGAGCTGTTTTTT
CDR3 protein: CASSERSGSGTGELFF

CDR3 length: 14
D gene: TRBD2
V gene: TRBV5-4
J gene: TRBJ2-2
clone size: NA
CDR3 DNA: TGTGCCAGCAGTCCGGGGGGGCGGACCGGGGAGCTGTTTTTT
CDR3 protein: CASSPGGRTGELFF

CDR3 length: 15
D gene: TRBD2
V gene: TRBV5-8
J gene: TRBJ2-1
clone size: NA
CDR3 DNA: TGTGCCAGCAGCTTGGGTACGGGGGGATACAATGAGCAGTTCTTC
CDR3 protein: CASSLGTGGYNEQFF

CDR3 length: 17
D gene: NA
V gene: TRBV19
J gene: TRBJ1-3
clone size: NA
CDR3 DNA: TGTGCCACCACCGAGAGGACACTTCGGTTCTCTGGAAACACCATATATTTT
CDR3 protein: CATTERTLRFSGNTIYF

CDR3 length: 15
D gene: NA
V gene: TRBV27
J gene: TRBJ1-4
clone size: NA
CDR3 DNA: TGTGCCAGCAGTCCCTCGACCCGACAGAATGAAAAACTGTTTTTT
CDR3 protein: CASSPSTRQNEKLFF

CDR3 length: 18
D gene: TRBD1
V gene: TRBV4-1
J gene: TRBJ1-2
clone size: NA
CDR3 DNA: TGCGCCAGCAGCCTTCGATTGTCCGGGACAGGGGATGGCTATGGCTACACCTTC
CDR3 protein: CASSLRLSGTGDGYGYTF

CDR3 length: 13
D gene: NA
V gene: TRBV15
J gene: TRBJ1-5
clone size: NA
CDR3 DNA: TGTGCCACCAGCAGAGATCGGGTTCAGCCCCAGCATTTT
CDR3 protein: CATSRDRVQPQHF

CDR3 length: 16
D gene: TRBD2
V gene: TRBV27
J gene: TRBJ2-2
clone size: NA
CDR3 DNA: TGTGCCAGCAGTTTATCCCGGACTAGCCGGACCGGGGAGCTGTTTTTT
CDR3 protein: CASSLSRTSRTGELFF

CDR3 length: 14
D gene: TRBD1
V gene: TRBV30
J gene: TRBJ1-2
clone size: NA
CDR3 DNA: TGTGCCTGGAGTCCACAGGGGGTCGGGGATGGCTACACCTTC
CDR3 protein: CAWSPQGVGDGYTF

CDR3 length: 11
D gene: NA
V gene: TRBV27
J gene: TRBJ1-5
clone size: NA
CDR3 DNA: TGTGCCAGCGGGAGTTTTCAGCCCCAGCATTTT
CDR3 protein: CASGSFQPQHF

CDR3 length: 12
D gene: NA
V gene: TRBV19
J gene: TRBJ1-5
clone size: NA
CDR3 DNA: TGTGCCAGTAATTCCGTCGGTCAGCCCCAGCATTTT
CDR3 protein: CASNSVGQPQHF

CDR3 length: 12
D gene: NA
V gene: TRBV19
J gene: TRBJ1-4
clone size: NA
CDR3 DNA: TGTGCCAGTAGCTGGGCTGGGGAAAAACTGTTTTTT
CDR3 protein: CASSWAGEKLFF

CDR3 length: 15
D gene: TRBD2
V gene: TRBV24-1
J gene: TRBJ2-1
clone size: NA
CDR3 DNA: TGTGCCACCAGTGGCCGAACTAGCGGGGACAATGAGCAGTTCTTC
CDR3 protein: CATSGRTSGDNEQFF

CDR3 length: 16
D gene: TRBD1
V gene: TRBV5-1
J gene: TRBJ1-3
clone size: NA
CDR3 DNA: TGCGCCAGCAGCTCAGGACAGGGGGTCTCTGGAAACACCATATATTTT
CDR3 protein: CASSSGQGVSGNTIYF

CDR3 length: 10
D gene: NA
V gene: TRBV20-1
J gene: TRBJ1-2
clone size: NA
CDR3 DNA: TGCAGTGCCTCAGGGGTTGGCTACACCTTC
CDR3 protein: CSASGVGYTF

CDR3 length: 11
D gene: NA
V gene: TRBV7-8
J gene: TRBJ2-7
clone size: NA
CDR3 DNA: TGTGCCAGCAGCCCCACTGGCGAGCAGTACTTC
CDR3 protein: CASSPTGEQYF

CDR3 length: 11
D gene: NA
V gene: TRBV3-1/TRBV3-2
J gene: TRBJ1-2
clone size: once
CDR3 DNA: TGTGCCAGCAGCCAAGGAGCAGGCTACACCTTC
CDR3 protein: CASSQGAGYTF

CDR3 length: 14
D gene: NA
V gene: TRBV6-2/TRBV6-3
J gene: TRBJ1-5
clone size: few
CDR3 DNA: TGTGCCAGCAGTTACGGCACACAAAATCAGCCCCAGCATTTT
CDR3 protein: CASSYGTQNQPQHF

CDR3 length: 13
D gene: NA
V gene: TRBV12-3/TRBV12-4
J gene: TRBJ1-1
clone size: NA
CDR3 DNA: TGTGCCAGCAGTACCCGACAGAACACTGAAGCTTTCTTT
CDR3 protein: CASSTRQNTEAFF

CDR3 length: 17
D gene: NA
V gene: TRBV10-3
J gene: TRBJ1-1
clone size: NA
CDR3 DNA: TGTGCCATCAGTTCCTTAAAAGGGGGTAACTTCAACACTGAAGCTTTCTTT
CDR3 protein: CAISSLKGGNFNTEAFF

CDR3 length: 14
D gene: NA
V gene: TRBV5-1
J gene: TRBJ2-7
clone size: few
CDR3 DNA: TGCGCCAGCCACGTAGGAGGAAGCTCCTACGAGCAGTACTTC
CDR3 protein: CASHVGGSSYEQYF

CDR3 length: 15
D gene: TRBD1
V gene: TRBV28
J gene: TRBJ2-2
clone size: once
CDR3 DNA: TGTGCCAGCAGACACTTGCGACAGGGGACCGGGGAGCTGTTTTTT
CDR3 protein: CASRHLRQGTGELFF

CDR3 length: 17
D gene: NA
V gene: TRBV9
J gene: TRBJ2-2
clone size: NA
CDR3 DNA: TGTGCCAGCAGTTACCTTCTGGGGGCCCCGGAGACCGGGGAGCTGTTTTTT
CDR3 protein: CASSYLLGAPETGELFF

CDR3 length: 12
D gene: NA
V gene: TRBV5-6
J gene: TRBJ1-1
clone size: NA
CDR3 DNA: TGTGCCAGCAGCAGACAACGACGTGAAGCTTTCTTT
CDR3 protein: CASSRQRREAFF

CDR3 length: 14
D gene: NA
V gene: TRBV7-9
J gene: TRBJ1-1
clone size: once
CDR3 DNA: TGTGCCAGCAGCTTAGCTGGGCTGAACACTGAAGCTTTCTTT
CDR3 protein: CASSLAGLNTEAFF

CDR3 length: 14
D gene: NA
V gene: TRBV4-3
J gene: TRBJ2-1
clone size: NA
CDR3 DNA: TGCGCCAGCAGCCAAGCCGGAGAGATCATGGAGCAGTTCTTC
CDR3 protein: CASSQAGEIMEQFF

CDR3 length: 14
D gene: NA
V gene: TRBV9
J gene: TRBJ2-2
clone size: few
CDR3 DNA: TGTGCCAGCAGCGTAGTTGGGGCTGGCGGGGAGCTGTTTTTT
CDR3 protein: CASSVVGAGGELFF

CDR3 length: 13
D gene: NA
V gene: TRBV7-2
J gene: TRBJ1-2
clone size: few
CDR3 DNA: TGTGCCATCAAATACCCTCTAAACTATGGCTACACCTTC
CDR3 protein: CAIKYPLNYGYTF

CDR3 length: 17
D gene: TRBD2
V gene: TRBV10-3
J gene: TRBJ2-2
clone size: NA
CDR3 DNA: TGTGCCATCATGCGACTAGCGGGGGGAAAGAACACCGGGGAGCTGTTTTTT
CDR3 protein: CAIMRLAGGKNTGELFF